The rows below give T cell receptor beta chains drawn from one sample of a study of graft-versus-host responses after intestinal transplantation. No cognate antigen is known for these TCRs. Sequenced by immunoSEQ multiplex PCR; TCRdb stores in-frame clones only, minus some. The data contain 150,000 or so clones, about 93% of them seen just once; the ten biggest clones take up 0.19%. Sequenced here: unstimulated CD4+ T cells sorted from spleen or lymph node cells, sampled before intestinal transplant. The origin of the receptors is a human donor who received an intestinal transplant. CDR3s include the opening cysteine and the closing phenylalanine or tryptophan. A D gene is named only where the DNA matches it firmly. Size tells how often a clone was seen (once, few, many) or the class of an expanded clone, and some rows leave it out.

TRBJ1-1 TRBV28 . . TGTGCCAGCAGTCCTCCGGGACCACCGGTAACTGAAGCTTTCTTT CASSPPGPPVTEAFF
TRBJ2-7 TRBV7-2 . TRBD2 TGTGCCAGCAGCTTATCCCTGACTAGCGGGAGCTCCTACGAGCAGTACTTC CASSLSLTSGSSYEQYF
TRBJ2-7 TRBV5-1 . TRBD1 TGCGCCAGCAGCCAAGGACAGGGCCCCTACGAGCAGTACTTC CASSQGQGPYEQYF
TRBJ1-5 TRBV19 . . TGTGCCAGTAGTAGAAGACAGGCTAATCAGCCCCAGCATTTT CASSRRQANQPQHF
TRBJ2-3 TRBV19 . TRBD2 TGTGCCAGTAGTCTGTCTAGCGGGAAGGTTAGCACAGATACGCAGTATTTT CASSLSSGKVSTDTQYF
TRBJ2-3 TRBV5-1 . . TGCGCCAGCGTAGCCGGGAAAGCCACAGATACGCAGTATTTT CASVAGKATDTQYF
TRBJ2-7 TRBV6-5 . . TGTGCCAGCAGTTACTCCGTCGGGACCTCCTACGAGCAGTACTTC CASSYSVGTSYEQYF
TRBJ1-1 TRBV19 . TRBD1 TGTGCCAGTCGACAGGGTTACACTGAAGCTTTCTTT CASRQGYTEAFF
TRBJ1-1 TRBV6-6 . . TGTGCCAGCACCGAAAATGATGGGGACACTGAAGCTTTCTTT CASTENDGDTEAFF
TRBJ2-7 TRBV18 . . TGTGCCAGCTCACCGGGGCAGGGGCGATCCTACGAGCAGTACTTC CASSPGQGRSYEQYF
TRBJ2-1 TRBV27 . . TGTGCCAGCGGTAGGGGGAGGGGAGGTGAGCAGTTCTTC CASGRGRGGEQFF
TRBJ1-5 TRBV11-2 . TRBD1 TGTGCCAGCAGCTTAGGTGTGACAGGGGAAAGGGCCCAGCATTTT CASSLGVTGERAQHF
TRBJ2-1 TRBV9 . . TGTGCCAGCATGCGAGGGGAGTTTTCTAAGGCCCCCTACAATGAGCAGTTCTTC CASMRGEFSKAPYNEQFF
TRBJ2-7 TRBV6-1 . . TGTGCCAGCGGGGCAACGGGCGAGCAGTACTTC CASGATGEQYF
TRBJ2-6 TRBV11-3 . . TGTGCCAGCAGCTCCGCGGCGACTGGGGCCAACGTCCTGACTTTC CASSSAATGANVLTF
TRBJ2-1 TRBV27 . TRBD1 TGTGCCAGCAGTCTACGAGGGGGCGGCTCCTACAATGAGCAGTTCTTC CASSLRGGGSYNEQFF
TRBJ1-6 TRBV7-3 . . TGTGCCAGCAGCCCGGGGGAGGCTGGTTCACCCCTCCACTTT CASSPGEAGSPLHF
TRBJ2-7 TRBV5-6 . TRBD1 TGTGCCAGCAGCCCCCCGGGACAGGTTAACGAGCAGTACTTC CASSPPGQVNEQYF
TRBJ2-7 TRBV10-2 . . TGCGCCAGCAGCCTTGGACTTTGGTCCTACGAGCAGTACTTC CASSLGLWSYEQYF
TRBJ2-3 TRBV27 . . TGTGCCAGCAGTGAGGGGGGTTCTAGCACAGATACGCAGTATTTT CASSEGGSSTDTQYF
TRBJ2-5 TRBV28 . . TGTGCCAGCAGTTTAGGGGTAGCAGCGATACAAGAGACCCAGTACTTC CASSLGVAAIQETQYF
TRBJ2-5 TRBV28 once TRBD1 TGTGCCAGCAGTGCAGGGACAGCTCGAGAGACCCAGTACTTC CASSAGTARETQYF
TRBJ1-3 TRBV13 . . TGTGCCAGCAGAGAGCGACAGTCTGGAAACACCATATATTTT CASRERQSGNTIYF
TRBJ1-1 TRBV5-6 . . TGTGCCAGCAGCTTGGGCCCGGGGAGGAACACTGAAGCTTTCTTT CASSLGPGRNTEAFF
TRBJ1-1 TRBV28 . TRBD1 TGTGCCAGCAGTTTTAACAGGGGCCCAGGCACTGAAGCTTTCTTT CASSFNRGPGTEAFF
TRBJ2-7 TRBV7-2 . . TGTGCCAGCAGCTCGGTGGGACAATACGAGCAGTACTTC CASSSVGQYEQYF
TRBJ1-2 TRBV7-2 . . TGTGCCAGCAGCTTGGGGGGGAACTATGGCTACACCTTC CASSLGGNYGYTF
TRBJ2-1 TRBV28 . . TGTGCCAGCAGTTTAGGACGGGGGATCTACAATGAGCAGTTCTTC CASSLGRGIYNEQFF
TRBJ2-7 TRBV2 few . TGTGCCAGCAGTGAGAGTTCCTACGAGCAGTACTTC CASSESSYEQYF
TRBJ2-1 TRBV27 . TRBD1 TGTGCCAGCAGTCCGACAGGGGGATTCAATGAGCAGTTCTTC CASSPTGGFNEQFF
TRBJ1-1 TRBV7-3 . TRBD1 TGTGCCAGCAGCCGGACAGGGGGCCCCCCTACGAACACTGAAGCTTTCTTT CASSRTGGPPTNTEAFF
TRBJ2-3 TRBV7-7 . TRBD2 TGTGCTAGCAGCCTGGGACTAGCGGGCACAGATACGCAGTATTTT CASSLGLAGTDTQYF
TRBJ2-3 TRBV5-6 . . TGTGCCAGCAGCTTGCGGGTTTCGGATACGCAGTATTTT CASSLRVSDTQYF
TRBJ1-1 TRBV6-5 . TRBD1 TGTGCCAGCAGCCGGACAGGGGGTACTGAAGCTTTCTTT CASSRTGGTEAFF
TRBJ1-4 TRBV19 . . TGTGCCAGTAGCCAAGCCTTGGGGTTTGGTGAAAAACTGTTTTTT CASSQALGFGEKLFF
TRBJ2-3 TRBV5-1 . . TGCGCCAGCAGCCTAGCCCCGGGACTGGCCACAAATACGCAGTATTTT CASSLAPGLATNTQYF
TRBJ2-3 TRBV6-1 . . TGTGCCAGCAGTGAACAGGGGGATACGCAGTATTTT CASSEQGDTQYF
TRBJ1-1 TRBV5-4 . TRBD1 TGTGCCAGCAGCAAACGACAGGGGGGGAACACTGAAGCTTTCTTT CASSKRQGGNTEAFF
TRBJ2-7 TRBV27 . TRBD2 TGTGCCAGCAGTCCAGGACGCTTTGGTAGGACTAGCGGGAGCTTCTACGAGCAGTACTTC CASSPGRFGRTSGSFYEQYF
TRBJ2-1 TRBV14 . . TGTGCCAGCAGCCACCGTCGACGGGGTCCCACTTACAATGAGCAGTTCTTC CASSHRRRGPTYNEQFF
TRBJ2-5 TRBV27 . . TGTGCCAGCAGTCAACAGGAGACCCAGTACTTC CASSQQETQYF
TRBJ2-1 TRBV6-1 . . TGTGCCAGCAGCCCCATGGGACCGTACAATGAGCAGTTCTTC CASSPMGPYNEQFF
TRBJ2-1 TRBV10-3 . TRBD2 TGTGCCATCAGTGAGCTAGCGGGATCCTACAATGAGCAGTTCTTC CAISELAGSYNEQFF
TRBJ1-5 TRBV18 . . TGTGCCAGTTCAAAGCAGGAGAGCAATCAGCCCCAGCATTTT CASSKQESNQPQHF
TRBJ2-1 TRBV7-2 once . TGTGCCAGCAGCTTAATGACTGGATCCTACAATGAGCAGTTCTTC CASSLMTGSYNEQFF
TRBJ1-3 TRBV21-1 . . TGTGCCAGCAGCAAAGCCCCCCGAGAATCTGGAAACACCATATATTTT CASSKAPRESGNTIYF
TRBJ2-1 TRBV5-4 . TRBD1 TGTGCCAGCAGCCCACAGGGGGCGGGGATCATCAATGAGCAGTTCTTC CASSPQGAGIINEQFF
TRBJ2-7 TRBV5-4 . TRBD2 TGTGCCAGCAGCCAACAAGCGGGAGGCGCCTACGAGCAGTACTTC CASSQQAGGAYEQYF
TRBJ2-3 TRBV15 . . TGTGCCGCCTCACAGGGTGGGACGCAGTATTTT CAASQGGTQYF
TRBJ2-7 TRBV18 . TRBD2 TGTGCCAGCTCACCCCTAAGGGGGCGACGGCGGGAGGGCCTCTCCTACGAGCAGTACTTC CASSPLRGRRREGLSYEQYF
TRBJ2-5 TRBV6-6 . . TGTGCCAGCAGCCCCACAGGGCAAGAGACCCAGTACTTC CASSPTGQETQYF
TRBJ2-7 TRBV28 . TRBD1 TGTGCCAGCAGTCCACTCGGACAGGGGACCTACGAGCAGTACTTC CASSPLGQGTYEQYF
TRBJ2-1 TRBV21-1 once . TGTGCCAGCAGCAAAGTATTCGGACTAGCGGGAGCTCCGGACAATGAGCAGTTCTTC CASSKVFGLAGAPDNEQFF
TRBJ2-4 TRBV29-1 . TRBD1 TGCAGCGTTGAAAAAGGGACAGGGGTAAACATTCAGTACTTC CSVEKGTGVNIQYF
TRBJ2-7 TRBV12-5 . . TGTGCTAGTGGTTTGCCTCGCGAGCAGTACTTC CASGLPREQYF
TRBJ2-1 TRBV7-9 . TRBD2 TGTGCCAGCAGCCCTGGGACTAGCGGGAAGAAGCAGTTCTTC CASSPGTSGKKQFF
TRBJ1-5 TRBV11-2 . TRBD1 TGTGCCAGCAGCCCGGACAGGGGGGACAATCAGCCCCAGCATTTT CASSPDRGDNQPQHF